These 2 T cell receptor beta chains were sequenced from one sample in a study of blood T cell repertoires in COVID-19. Profiling relied on immunoSEQ multiplex PCR, and the TCRdb table lists in-frame clones only, not all of them. The profile shows around 70,000 clones, around 86% of them singletons. The sample taken for sequencing was peripheral blood. The receptors derive from a woman younger than 30 with acute or convalescent COVID-19.

The rearrangement links TRBV28 to TRBJ2-5; 8 nucleotides match TRBD2. The germline V gene has CDR1 MDHEN and CDR2 SYDVKM. The CDR3 is 12 amino acids. J was trimmed by 4 bases and V by 7 bases; bases with no gene match: 2. CDR3 sequence: CASKSGGETQYF. The CDR3 DNA reads TGTGCCAGCAAGAGCGGGGGAGAGACCCAGTACTTC.

The chain couples TRBV21-1 to TRBJ1-1; TRBD1, the table's D call, was not compared with the DNA. TRBV21-1 has pseudogene status. The CDR3 is 13 residues long. The CDR3: CASREGAVTEAFF. The CDR3 region has the DNA TGTGCCAGCAGAGAGGGGGCGGTAACTGAAGCTTTCTTT.